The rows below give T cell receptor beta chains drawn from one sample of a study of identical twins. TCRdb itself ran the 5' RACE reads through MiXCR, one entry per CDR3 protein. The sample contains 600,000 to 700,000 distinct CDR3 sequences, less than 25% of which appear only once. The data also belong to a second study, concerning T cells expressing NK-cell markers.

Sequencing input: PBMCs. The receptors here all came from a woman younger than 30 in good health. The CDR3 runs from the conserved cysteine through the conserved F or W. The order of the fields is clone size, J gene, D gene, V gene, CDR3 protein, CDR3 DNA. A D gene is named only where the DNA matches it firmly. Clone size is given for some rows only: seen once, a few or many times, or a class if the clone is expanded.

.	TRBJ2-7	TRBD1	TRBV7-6	CASSLADGTGYEQYF	TGTGCCAGCAGCTTAGCGGACGGGACAGGCTACGAGCAGTACTTC
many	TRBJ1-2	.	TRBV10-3	CAISASGDGYTF	TGTGCCATCAGTGCGTCAGGAGATGGCTACACCTTC
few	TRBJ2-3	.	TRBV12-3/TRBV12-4	CASGPRGYTQYF	TGTGCCAGCGGACCTAGGGGTTATACGCAGTATTTT
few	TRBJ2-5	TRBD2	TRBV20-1	CSARILAEETQYF	TGCAGTGCTAGAATTCTAGCGGAAGAGACCCAGTACTTC
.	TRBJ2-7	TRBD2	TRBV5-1	CASSLRLAGGHLYEQYF	TGCGCCAGCAGCTTAAGGCTAGCGGGAGGGCATCTCTACGAGCAGTACTTC
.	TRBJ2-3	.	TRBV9	CASSPEGVNADTQYF	TGTGCCAGCAGCCCCGAGGGGGTCAACGCAGATACGCAGTATTTT
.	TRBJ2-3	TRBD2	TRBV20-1	CSFGLAGGRTQYF	TGCAGTTTCGGACTAGCGGGAGGACGCACGCAGTATTTT
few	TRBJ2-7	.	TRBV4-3	CASSRQLSSSYEQYF	TGCGCCAGCAGTCGACAGCTTTCTAGCTCCTACGAGCAGTACTTC
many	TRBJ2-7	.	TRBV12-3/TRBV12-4	CASSPGIYPYEQYF	TGTGCCAGCAGCCCCGGGATATACCCCTACGAGCAGTACTTC
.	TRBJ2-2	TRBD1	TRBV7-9	CACVRRQGRKDTGELFF	TGTGCCTGCGTGAGGCGACAGGGACGAAAGGACACCGGGGAGCTGTTTTTT
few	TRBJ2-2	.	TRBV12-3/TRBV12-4	CASSLVIHTGELFF	TGTGCCAGCAGTTTGGTTATTCACACCGGGGAGCTGTTTTTT
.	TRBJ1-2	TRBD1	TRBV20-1	CSARRPGQGLRRIGYTF	TGCAGTGCTAGGAGACCGGGACAGGGTTTGCGGAGAATAGGCTACACCTTC
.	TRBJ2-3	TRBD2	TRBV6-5	CASSYSALAGVTDTQYF	TGTGCCAGCAGTTACTCAGCCCTAGCGGGAGTCACAGATACGCAGTATTTT
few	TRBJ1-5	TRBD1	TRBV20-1	CSALRTGANQPQHF	TGCAGTGCTCTACGGACAGGGGCGAATCAGCCCCAGCATTTT
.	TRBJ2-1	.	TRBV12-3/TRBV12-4	CASKYFNEQFF	TGTGCCAGCAAGTACTTCAATGAGCAGTTCTTC
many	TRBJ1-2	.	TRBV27	CASSPNPTVPAQGYTF	TGTGCCAGCAGTCCGAACCCGACAGTCCCGGCACAAGGCTACACCTTC
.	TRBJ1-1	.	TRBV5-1	CASSLRTANTEAFF	TGCGCCAGCAGCCTTAGGACGGCGAACACTGAAGCTTTCTTT
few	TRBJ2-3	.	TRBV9	CASSVLGAPDTQYF	TGTGCCAGCAGCGTATTGGGGGCGCCAGATACGCAGTATTTT
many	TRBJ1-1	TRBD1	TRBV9	CASSAGQGMNTEAFF	TGTGCCAGCAGCGCCGGACAGGGGATGAACACTGAAGCTTTCTTT
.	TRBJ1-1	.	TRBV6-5	CASSYRAEAFF	TGTGCCAGCAGCTACAGAGCTGAAGCTTTCTTT
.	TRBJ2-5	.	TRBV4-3	CASSQVTGISETQYF	TGCGCCAGCAGCCAGGTGACTGGGATTTCGGAGACCCAGTACTTC
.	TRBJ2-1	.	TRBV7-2	CASSLVGGGISYNEQFF	TGTGCCAGCAGCTTGGTGGGAGGGGGTATCTCCTACAATGAGCAGTTCTTC
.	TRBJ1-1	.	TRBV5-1	CASRRWTENTEAFF	TGCGCCAGCAGGAGGTGGACAGAGAACACTGAAGCTTTCTTT
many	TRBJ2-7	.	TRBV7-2	CASSLAVYEQYF	TGTGCCAGCAGCTTGGCAGTCTACGAGCAGTACTTC
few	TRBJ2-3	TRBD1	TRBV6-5	CASSYSRTGHSPTDTQYF	TGTGCCAGCAGTTACTCGAGGACAGGGCATAGTCCGACAGATACGCAGTATTTT
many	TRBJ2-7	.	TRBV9	CASSVEASENGEQYF	TGTGCCAGCAGCGTAGAAGCTAGCGAGAACGGCGAGCAGTACTTC
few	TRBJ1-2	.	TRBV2	CASSEQPAYGYTF	TGTGCCAGCAGTGAACAGCCCGCCTATGGCTACACCTTC
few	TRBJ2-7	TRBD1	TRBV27	CASYDRGTYEQYF	TGTGCCAGCTACGACAGGGGCACCTACGAGCAGTACTTC
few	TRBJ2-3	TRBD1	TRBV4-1	CASSQRVGQGASTDTQYF	TGCGCCAGCAGCCAAAGGGTAGGACAGGGTGCTAGCACAGATACGCAGTATTTT
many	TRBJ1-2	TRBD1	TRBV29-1	CSGIQGDGYTF	TGCAGCGGAATTCAGGGGGATGGCTACACCTTC
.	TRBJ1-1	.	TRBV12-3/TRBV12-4	CASSFGTRVTEAFF	TGTGCCAGCAGTTTCGGGACAAGGGTCACTGAAGCTTTCTTT
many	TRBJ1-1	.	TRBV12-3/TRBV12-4	CASSGGSKMNTEAFF	TGTGCCAGCAGTGGGGGATCCAAGATGAACACTGAAGCTTTCTTT
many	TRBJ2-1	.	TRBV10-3	CAISEYNEQFF	TGTGCCATCAGTGAATACAATGAGCAGTTCTTC
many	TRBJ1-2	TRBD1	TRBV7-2	CASSLGTGYYGYTF	TGTGCCAGCAGCTTAGGGACAGGGTACTATGGCTACACCTTC
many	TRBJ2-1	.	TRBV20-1	CSARDAPGSRDEQFF	TGCAGTGCTAGAGATGCCCCGGGCTCACGGGATGAGCAGTTCTTC
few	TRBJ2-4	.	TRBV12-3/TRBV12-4	CASSLVGTYRNIQYF	TGTGCCAGCAGTTTAGTGGGGACATACAGAAACATTCAGTACTTC
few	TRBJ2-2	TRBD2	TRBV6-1	CASSRTSGYANTGELFF	TGTGCCAGCAGTCGGACTAGCGGGTACGCGAACACCGGGGAGCTGTTTTTT
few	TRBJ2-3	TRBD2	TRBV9	CASSFLAGGGDTQYF	TGTGCCAGCAGCTTTCTAGCGGGAGGGGGAGATACGCAGTATTTT
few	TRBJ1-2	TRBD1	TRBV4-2	CASSQVGQANYGYTF	TGTGCCAGCAGCCAAGTGGGACAGGCGAACTATGGCTACACCTTC
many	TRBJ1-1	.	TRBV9	CASSVAGRESEAFF	TGTGCCAGCAGCGTAGCCGGGCGGGAATCTGAAGCTTTCTTT
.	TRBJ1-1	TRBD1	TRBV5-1	CASSGIDREARAFF	TGCGCCAGCAGCGGGATTGACAGGGAGGCCCGAGCTTTCTTT
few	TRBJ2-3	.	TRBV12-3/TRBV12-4	CASSRVFTDTQYF	TGTGCCAGCAGCCGGGTGTTCACAGATACGCAGTATTTT
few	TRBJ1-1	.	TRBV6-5	CASSSGRRNTEAFF	TGTGCCAGCAGTTCTGGCAGGAGGAACACTGAAGCTTTCTTT
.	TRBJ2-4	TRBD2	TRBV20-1	CSARTSGRAAKNIQYF	TGCAGTGCTAGGACTAGCGGGAGAGCAGCCAAAAACATTCAGTACTTC
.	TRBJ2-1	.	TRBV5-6	CASSSSGTNTYNEQFF	TGTGCCAGCAGCTCGTCCGGGACCAACACCTACAATGAGCAGTTCTTC
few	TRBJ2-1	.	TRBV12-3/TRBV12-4	CASRMGSYNEQFF	TGTGCCAGCAGGATGGGCTCCTACAATGAGCAGTTCTTC
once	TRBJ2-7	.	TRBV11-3	CASSLDYQRSYEQYF	TGTGCCAGCAGCTTAGACTACCAGCGGAGTTACGAGCAGTACTTC
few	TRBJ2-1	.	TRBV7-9	CASSLPAGGSNEQFF	TGTGCCAGCAGCTTACCAGCGGGCGGCAGTAATGAGCAGTTCTTC
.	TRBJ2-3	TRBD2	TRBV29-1	CSVPLAGVTDTQYF	TGCAGCGTTCCACTAGCGGGAGTCACAGATACGCAGTATTTT
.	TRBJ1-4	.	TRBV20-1	CSARDRGRGEKLFF	TGCAGTGCTAGAGATCGTGGGCGGGGTGAAAAACTGTTTTTT
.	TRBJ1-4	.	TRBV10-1	CASSEDSYERNEKLFF	TGCGCCAGCAGTGAGGATTCTTACGAGAGGAACGAAAAACTGTTTTTT
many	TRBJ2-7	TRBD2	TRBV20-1	CSARVLAGEIYEQYF	TGCAGTGCTAGAGTACTAGCGGGGGAAATCTACGAGCAGTACTTC
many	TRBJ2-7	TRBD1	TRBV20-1	CSASDGTGAGEQYF	TGCAGTGCTAGTGATGGGACAGGGGCTGGCGAGCAGTACTTC
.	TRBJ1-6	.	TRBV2	CASSGEASFYNSPLHF	TGTGCCAGCAGTGGAGAGGCCAGCTTCTATAATTCACCCCTCCACTTT
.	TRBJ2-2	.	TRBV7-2	CASQRDRGGTGELFF	TGTGCCAGCCAACGAGACAGGGGAGGGACCGGGGAGCTGTTTTTT